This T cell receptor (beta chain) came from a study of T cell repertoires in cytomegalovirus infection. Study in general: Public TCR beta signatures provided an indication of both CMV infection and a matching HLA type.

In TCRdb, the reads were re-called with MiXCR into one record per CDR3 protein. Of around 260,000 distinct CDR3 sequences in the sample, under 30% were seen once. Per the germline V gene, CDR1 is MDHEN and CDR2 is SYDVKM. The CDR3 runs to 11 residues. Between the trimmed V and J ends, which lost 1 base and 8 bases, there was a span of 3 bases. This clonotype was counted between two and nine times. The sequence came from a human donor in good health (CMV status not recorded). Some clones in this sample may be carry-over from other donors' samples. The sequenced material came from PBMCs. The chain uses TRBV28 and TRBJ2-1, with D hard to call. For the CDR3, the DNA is TGTGCCAGCAGTTTATTGCATGAGCAGTTCTTC. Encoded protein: CASSLLHEQFF.